The entry that follows covers one TCR beta chain sequence. Trimming cost V 0 bases and J 0 bases, with 14 bases left between them. The CDR3 runs 17 residues. Per the germline V gene, CDR1 is SGDLS and CDR2 is YYNGEE. This sample is part of a study of blood T cell repertoires in COVID-19. TCRdb's table, derived via immunoSEQ multiplex PCR, lists solely in-frame clones and lacks some. The data hold some 200,000 clones, with approximately 78% observed a single time. The chain combines TRBV9 with TRBJ2-3; D might be TRBD1 (6 bases). This receptor was identified in a woman in her sixties or seventies with COVID-19, enrolled during active disease. The sequenced sample consisted of peripheral blood. DNA of the CDR3: TGTGCCAGCAGCGTAGCCGGTGGGGGCCTGAGCACAGATACGCAGTATTTT. Translating it yields CASSVAGGGLSTDTQYF.